The 22 T cell receptor beta chains below come from one sample, sequenced in a study of beta chain features in type 1 diabetes. Regarding the study as a whole: All four CD4+ subsets of Type 1 diabetes patients contained TCRB CDR3s that were moderately but significantly shorter.

The antigens for these receptors are not known. As every portion of the isolated RNA was reverse transcribed, the sequencing read expressed TCRB transcripts. Clones were read by immunoSEQ multiplex PCR, and TCRdb kept only the in-frame ones, dropping some. The profile shows more than 100,000 clones, roughly 10% of them singletons. The sample consisted of central memory CD4+ T cells from blood. All receptors derive from a man aged 25-45 years with type 1 diabetes.

This clone was detected only a few times. The chain employs TRBV5-8 and TRBJ1-4, with TRBD1 matching over 7 bases. The CDR3 contains 15 residues. Trimming at V came to 2 bases and at J to 4 bases, leaving 5 bases not matched to a gene. Germline CDR1 reads SGHTS; CDR2 reads YDEGEE. The CDR3 spells CASSFSTGVNEKLFF. In DNA, the CDR3 is TGTGCCAGCAGCTTTTCAACAGGGGTTAATGAAAAACTGTTTTTT.

CDR3 in DNA: TGCGCCAGCAGCCCGGGACATATTGGGGAGACCCAGTACTTC. It codes for CASSPGHIGETQYF. The rearrangement links TRBV5-1 to TRBJ2-5, with a weak D call TRBD1 (6 bases). Trimming took off 4 bases at V and 5 bases at J, with 15 bases between the two ends. CDR1 and CDR2 (germline): SGHRS, YFSETQ. The CDR3 extends over 14 amino acids.

The gene calls are TRBV19 and TRBJ1-5, with 8 bases lining up with TRBD1. The germline CDR1 and CDR2 sequences are LNHDA and SQIVND (reference sequence). J was trimmed by 1 base and V by 5 bases; bases with no gene match: 16. The CDR3 is made up of 19 amino acids. The CDR3 protein is CASSVPTGERMWSNQPQHF. The CDR3 region has the DNA TGTGCCAGTAGTGTCCCGACAGGGGAGAGAATGTGGAGCAATCAGCCCCAGCATTTT.

This clone has just a few counts. V gene TRBV5-6 combines with J gene TRBJ2-2, with 10 bases that match TRBD1. V shed 0 bases, J shed 9 bases, and the junction held 8 bases outside the gene matches. The CDR3 contains 16 residues. Germline assignment: CDR1 SGHDT and CDR2 YYEEEE. The CDR3 sequence is CASSLAGTGVFRELFF. DNA of the CDR3: TGTGCCAGCAGCTTGGCCGGGACAGGGGTTTTCCGGGAGCTGTTTTTT. The full variable domain, with the rest looked up from reference TRBV5-6 and TRBJ2-2, is DAGVTQSPTHLIKTRGQQVTLRCSPKSGHDTVSWYQQALGQGPQFIFQYYEEEERQRGNFPDRFSGHQFPNYSSELNVNALLLGDSALYLCASSLAGTGVFRELFFGEGSRLTVL.

The table lists this clone with a few counts. The chain employs TRBV29-1 and TRBJ1-4, with a tentative D call TRBD1 (5 bases). This CDR3 comprises 13 residues. V lost 4 bases, J lost 7 bases, and 13 bases lay in between. Germline values: CDR1 SQVTM, CDR2 ANQGSEA. As DNA, the CDR3 is TGCAGCGTTGTTCTTACCGGGGGTGAAAAACTGTTTTTT. The encoded protein is CSVVLTGGEKLFF.

This clone was seen a few times. The CDR3 DNA is TGTGCCAGCAGTTTTGGGGACAGGTACAATTCACCCCTCCACTTT. Amino acids: CASSFGDRYNSPLHF. The chain recombines TRBV28 with TRBJ1-6; 8 bases fit TRBD1. With V trimmed by 3 bases and J by 7 bases, 5 bases remained unmatched. There are 15 residues in the CDR3. In germline, CDR1 is MDHEN, CDR2 SYDVKM.

The chain couples TRBV9 to TRBJ1-2; D unresolved. Trimming removed 3 bases at V and 4 bases at J, with 13 bases between. Per germline, CDR1 SGDLS and CDR2 YYNGEE. The CDR3 runs to 14 residues. In nucleotides, the CDR3 is TGTGCCAGCAGCGCGACAACAGCGGGCTATGGCTACACCTTC. Amino acids: CASSATTAGYGYTF.

This clone has a handful of counts. This chain links TRBV9 with TRBJ2-1, with D hard to call. Germline CDR1 is SGDLS and CDR2 is YYNGEE. Between the trimmed V and J ends, which lost 0 bases and 8 bases, there was a span of 9 bases. The CDR3 loop spans 13 amino acids. The CDR3 is CASSVGQAYEQFF. CDR3 DNA: TGTGCCAGCAGCGTAGGGCAGGCATATGAGCAGTTCTTC.

This clone showed up many times. The gene calls are TRBV11-2 and TRBJ2-7; a weak D match, TRBD1 (5 bases). The CDR3 covers 12 residues. V dropped 6 bases and J dropped 1 base, with 7 bases sitting between them. CDR1 is SGHAT, CDR2 FQNNGV, per germline. The CDR3 reads CASSAGSYEQYF. In DNA, the CDR3 is TGTGCCAGCAGTGCAGGGTCCTACGAGCAGTACTTC. Together with reference TRBV11-2 and TRBJ2-7, the CDR3 gives the full variable domain: EAGVAQSPRYKIIEKRQSVAFWCNPISGHATLYWYQQILGQGPKLLIQFQNNGVVDDSQLPKDRFSAERLKGVDSTLKIQPAKLEDSAVYLCASSAGSYEQYFGPGTRLTVT.

This clone has only a few counts. J is TRBJ2-1 and V is TRBV7-3; 8 positions agree with TRBD1. The junction had 7 bases not matched to a gene; V was cut back by 5 bases and J by 4 bases. This CDR3 region has 15 residues. Germline values: CDR1 SGHTA, CDR2 FQGTGA. The CDR3 region is CASSPGTGAYNEQFF. The CDR3 coding sequence is TGTGCCAGCAGCCCCGGGACAGGCGCGTACAATGAGCAGTTCTTC.

Of note for this clone: The same CDR3 can be traced to other DNA sequences in this sample. The genes are TRBV7-9 and TRBJ2-3, with 7 bases lining up with TRBD1. The CDR3 spans 14 residues. Germline CDR1 is SEHNR and CDR2 is FQNEAQ (reference sequence). J was trimmed by 4 bases and V by 3 bases; bases with no gene match: 4. In nucleotides, the CDR3 is TGTGCCAGCAGCTTGGGCAGGGGGTCAGATACGCAGTATTTT. It codes for CASSLGRGSDTQYF.

This chain uses TRBV20-1 with TRBJ2-1; no clear D gene. The CDR3 contains 11 residues. CDR1 and CDR2 (germline): DFQATT, SNEGSKA (reference sequence). Trimming left V 3 bases short and J 15 bases short, with 15 bases between. CDR3 region: CSARDSPRWFF. DNA of the CDR3: TGCAGTGCTAGGGATAGTCCGAGGTGGTTCTTC.

The chain recombines TRBV11-2 with TRBJ2-1, with a possible D match to TRBD2 (6 bases). The ends were cut back, 5 bases at V and 7 bases at J, with 18 bases in the middle. Germline assignment: CDR1 SGHAT and CDR2 FQNNGV. The CDR3 length is 15 residues. The CDR3 DNA reads TGTGCCAGCAGCCGCGGGACCCCTGGCCCTAATGAGCAGTTCTTC. Translation gives CASSRGTPGPNEQFF.

This clone was recorded many times. The V call is TRBV7-2, the J call TRBJ1-5; 7 nucleotides agree with TRBD1. Per germline, CDR1 SGHTA and CDR2 FQGNSA. CDR3 length: 16 amino acids. With 3 bases clipped from V and 3 bases from J, the junction kept 8 bases outside the gene matches. The CDR3 here is CASSFTTGWNNQPQHF. DNA of the CDR3: TGTGCCAGCAGCTTTACGACAGGGTGGAACAATCAGCCCCAGCATTTT.

Only a few counts were recorded for this clone. The same CDR3 also results from other DNA sequences found in this sample. The chain couples TRBV5-1 to TRBJ2-3; the match to TRBD1 covers 10 bases. The CDR3 spans 14 residues. V was clipped by 4 bases and J by 3 bases; unmatched bases: 2. Looked up from germline, CDR1 is SGHRS and CDR2 is YFSETQ. CDR3 protein: CASSPGQGTDTQYF. The CDR3 DNA reads TGCGCCAGCAGCCCGGGACAGGGGACAGATACGCAGTATTTT.

This clone turned up a few times. CDR3 bases: TGCAGCGGCGACCCGGGACAGGGGACAGAGACCCAGTACTTC. Translated, it gives CSGDPGQGTETQYF. The chain links TRBV29-1 to TRBJ2-5, with TRBD1 matching over 10 bases. This CDR3 contains 14 residues. Germline V gene lookup returns CDR1 SQVTM and CDR2 ANQGSEA. V lost 7 bases, J lost 4 bases, and 9 bases stayed unmatched.

This clone appeared a few times. This chain uses TRBV11-2 with TRBJ2-3; no clear D. The CDR3 is 15 amino acids. In germline, CDR1 is SGHAT, CDR2 FQNNGV. Deletions cut 5 bases from V and 3 bases from J, with 15 bases between. This CDR3 is CASSVLESRTDTQYF. DNA for the CDR3: TGTGCCAGCAGCGTGCTAGAGAGCCGTACAGATACGCAGTATTTT.

The rearrangement joins TRBV5-1 to TRBJ2-2; no clear D gene. Trimming removed 6 bases from V and 6 bases from J, with 12 bases in between. Per the germline V gene, CDR1 is SGHRS and CDR2 is YFSETQ. The CDR3 contains 13 residues. The CDR3 nucleotides read TGCGCCAGCAATCCAGGTTCCTCCGGGGAGCTGTTTTTT. This translates into CASNPGSSGELFF.

V and J are TRBV7-2 and TRBJ2-1; D is ambiguous. CDR1 SGHTA and CDR2 FQGNSA come from the germline V gene. The CDR3 extends over 14 amino acids. The V end was cut by 2 bases, the J end by 2 bases, with 7 bases between. DNA of the CDR3: TGTGCCAGCAGCTTACGGTCCACCTACAATGAGCAGTTCTTC. Protein product: CASSLRSTYNEQFF. Full variable domain (outside the CDR3, taken from reference TRBV7-2 and TRBJ2-1): GAGVSQSPSNKVTEKGKDVELRCDPISGHTALYWYRQSLGQGLEFLIYFQGNSAPDKSGLPSDRFSAERTGGSVSTLTIQRTQQEDSAVYLCASSLRSTYNEQFFGPGTRLTVL.

This clone came up a few times. V gene TRBV2 combines with J gene TRBJ1-2, with 9 bases matching TRBD1. The ends lost 5 bases at V and 7 bases at J; junction bases unmatched: 8. The V gene's germline CDR1 is SNHLY and CDR2 FYNNEI. This CDR3 has 14 residues. For the CDR3, the DNA is TGTGCCAGCAGTTACAGGGGGCGCTTAAGTGGCTACACCTTC. It is translated as CASSYRGRLSGYTF.

The chain couples TRBV29-1 to TRBJ2-7; D not certain. Trimming pared 3 bases from V and 7 bases from J, leaving 13 bases between. The CDR3 is 12 residues long. CDR1 and CDR2 (germline): SQVTM, ANQGSEA. CDR3 DNA: TGCAGCGTTGATGGGTCGGGTAGGGAGCAGTACTTC. Residues: CSVDGSGREQYF.

This clone was picked up many times. The rearrangement links TRBV5-1 to TRBJ2-7; the match to TRBD1 covers 9 bases. Germline CDR1 SGHRS, CDR2 YFSETQ. V lost 5 bases and J lost 6; bases outside the gene matches: 6. There are 13 residues in the CDR3. Here the CDR3 DNA reads TGCGCCAGCAGAGGGACAGGGACCGCCGAGCAGTACTTC. Encoded protein: CASRGTGTAEQYF. Full variable domain (missing parts from reference TRBV5-1 and TRBJ2-7): KAGVTQTPRYLIKTRGQQVTLSCSPISGHRSVSWYQQTPGQGLQFLFEYFSETQRNKGNFPGRFSGRQFSNSRSEMNVSTLELGDSALYLCASRGTGTAEQYFGPGTRLTVT.